The 18 T cell receptor beta chains presented below share a single source sample, sequenced in a study of blood T cell repertoires in COVID-19. The repertoire was sequenced with immunoSEQ multiplex PCR; TCRdb's copy has only in-frame clones and lacks some. Here the sample spans about 210,000 clones, roughly 86% being singletons. Specimen: peripheral blood. The receptor set was obtained from a woman aged 40-49 years with acute or convalescent COVID-19.

The chain has TRBV24-1 and TRBJ2-3, with D possibly being TRBD2 (7 bases). V was clipped by 5 bases and J by 0 bases, with 14 bases between them. Germline V gene sequence: CDR1 KGHDR, CDR2 SFDVKD. This CDR3 is built from 16 residues. CDR3 loop: CATSGGGGASTDTQYF. CDR3 in DNA: TGTGCCACCAGTGGAGGGGGGGGTGCTAGCACAGATACGCAGTATTTT.

The chain combines TRBV18 with TRBJ1-2; no definite D call. This CDR3 contains 14 residues. V shed 5 bases and J shed 6 bases, with 16 bases lying between them. CDR1 is KGHSH and CDR2 is LQKENI in the germline V gene. CDR3 region: CASSERVFRDGYTF. The CDR3 DNA reads TGTGCCAGCTCAGAACGGGTTTTCCGCGATGGCTACACCTTC.

This clone was detected a few times. V gene TRBV27 combines with J gene TRBJ2-3; the match to TRBD2 covers 11 bases. V lost 4 bases and J lost 2; bases outside the gene matches: 17. The length of the CDR3 is 20 residues. Germline V gene data show CDR1 as MNHEY and CDR2 as SMNVEV (reference sequence). CDR3 loop: CASSYGLAGGTSGLTDTQYF. As DNA, the CDR3 is TGTGCCAGCAGTTATGGGCTTGCGGGGGGGACTAGCGGACTCACAGATACGCAGTATTTT.

This rearrangement joins TRBV9 to TRBJ2-7; D is unresolved. V lost 4 bases and J lost 2, with 13 bases in between. The CDR3 has 14 residues. Germline assignment: CDR1 SGDLS and CDR2 YYNGEE. The CDR3 sequence: CASSPQTLTYEQYF. The CDR3 nucleotides are TGTGCCAGCAGCCCGCAAACCCTAACCTACGAGCAGTACTTC. Full variable domain (outside the CDR3, taken from reference TRBV9 and TRBJ2-7): DSGVTQTPKHLITATGQRVTLRCSPRSGDLSVYWYQQSLDQGLQFLIQYYNGEERAKGNILERFSAQQFPDLHSELNLSSLELGDSALYFCASSPQTLTYEQYFGPGTRLTVT.

V usage is TRBV2 and J usage is TRBJ1-1, with TRBD1 matching 9 bases. The CDR3 consists of 14 residues. The germline V gene has CDR1 SNHLY and CDR2 FYNNEI. V gave up 7 bases and J gave up 1 base; unmatched junction bases: 4. DNA of the CDR3: TGTGCCAGCAAACAGGGGGCGCGGAACACTGAAGCTTTCTTT. This encodes CASKQGARNTEAFF.

The chain combines TRBV19 with TRBJ2-7, with a tentative D call TRBD2 (6 bases). Trimming took off 6 bases at V and 6 bases at J, with 15 bases between the two ends. This CDR3 region has 13 residues. Germline V CDR1 and CDR2: LNHDA, SQIVND (reference sequence). CDR3 sequence: CASRGQGGLEQYF. The CDR3 region has the DNA TGTGCCAGTAGAGGCCAGGGAGGCCTCGAGCAGTACTTC. The entire variable domain, with the rest obtained from reference TRBV19 and TRBJ2-7, is as follows: DGGITQSPKYLFRKEGQNVTLSCEQNLNHDAMYWYRQDPGQGLRLIYYSQIVNDFQKGDIAEGYSVSREKKESFPLTVTSAQKNPTAFYLCASRGQGGLEQYFGPGTRLTVT.

The chain couples TRBV6-2 or TRBV6-3 to TRBJ1-1; D perhaps matches TRBD1 (5 bases). The CDR3 consists of 17 residues. Germline V gene lookup returns CDR1 MNHEY and CDR2 SVGEGT. Trimming shortened V by 2 bases and J by 4 bases, and 20 bases separated the two germline ends. Here the CDR3 DNA reads TGTGCCAGCAGTTACGGCCACTCACAGGTTTTACTCACTGAAGCTTTCTTT. Translation gives CASSYGHSQVLLTEAFF.

V gene TRBV4-1 combines with J gene TRBJ1-1; 8 nucleotides line up with TRBD1. The CDR3 has 15 amino acids. Germline-derived CDR1 and CDR2 are MGHRA and YSYEKL. V lost 2 bases, J lost 2 bases, and 4 bases stayed unmatched. CDR3 sequence: CASSQLGQVNTEAFF. For the CDR3, the DNA is TGCGCCAGCAGCCAATTGGGACAGGTTAACACTGAAGCTTTCTTT.

This clone was seen a single time. The V call is TRBV2, the J call TRBJ1-2; possibly TRBD1 for D (6 bases). V was shortened by 3 bases and J by 2 bases, with 13 bases between the two germline ends. CDR1 SNHLY and CDR2 FYNNEI come from the germline V gene. The CDR3 is 15 amino acids. The CDR3 region has the DNA TGTGCCAGCAGTGACAGCGTGGACAGAAACTATGGCTACACCTTC. This encodes CASSDSVDRNYGYTF.

The chain links TRBV19 to TRBJ1-4, with 11 positions matching TRBD1. Germline CDR1 is LNHDA and CDR2 is SQIVND (reference sequence). There are 18 residues in the CDR3. The ends lost 6 bases at V and 1 base at J; junction bases unmatched: 10. CDR3 in amino acids: CASSNHPGTGGTNEKLFF. The CDR3 DNA is TGTGCCAGTAGCAATCATCCCGGGACAGGGGGAACTAATGAAAAACTGTTTTTT.

The chain joins TRBV19 to TRBJ2-5, with 11 bases identical to TRBD1. Germline V gene lookup returns CDR1 LNHDA and CDR2 SQIVND (reference sequence). The CDR3 contains 14 residues. Losses at the gene ends were 5 bases for V and 5 bases for J; bases not matched to a gene: 4. Here the CDR3 reads CASSVGTGGETQYF. CDR3 in DNA: TGTGCCAGTAGTGTCGGGACAGGGGGGGAGACCCAGTACTTC.

The chain links TRBV2 to TRBJ2-7, with 13 nucleotides matching TRBD2. Losses at the gene ends were 6 bases for V and 7 bases for J; bases not matched to a gene: 6. This CDR3 comprises 14 residues. Looked up from germline, CDR1 is SNHLY and CDR2 is FYNNEI. Written as DNA, the CDR3 is TGTGCCAGCAGGGGGACTAGCGGGGAACAGGAGCAGTACTTC. This encodes CASRGTSGEQEQYF.

V is TRBV12-5 and J is TRBJ2-1, with D hard to call. The germline V gene has CDR1 LGHNT and CDR2 FRNRAP. With 5 bases removed from V and 6 bases from J, the gap between germline ends came to 20 bases. CDR3 size: 16 residues. The chain's CDR3 is CASGTGLPIPSNEQFF. The CDR3 bases are TGTGCTAGTGGTACTGGGCTTCCTATTCCATCCAATGAGCAGTTCTTC.

J is TRBJ1-4 and V is TRBV6-5; D is undetermined. V was shortened by 6 bases and J by 6 bases, with 11 bases between the two germline ends. The CDR3 extends over 13 amino acids. CDR1 and CDR2 from the germline V gene are MNHEY and SVGAGI. The CDR3 region is CASRLGGHEKLFF. For the CDR3, the DNA is TGTGCCAGCAGGTTAGGCGGTCATGAAAAACTGTTTTTT.

CDR3 sequence (DNA): TGTGCCAGCAGCTTGGGACTAGGTACGGATACGCAGTATTTT. It yields the protein CASSLGLGTDTQYF. This chain uses TRBV5-6 with TRBJ2-3, with D possibly being TRBD2 (6 bases). The ends were cut back, 0 bases at V and 6 bases at J, with 11 bases in the middle. The germline V gene encodes CDR1 SGHDT and CDR2 YYEEEE. This CDR3 has 14 amino acids.

This clone was counted only a few times. The rearrangement joins TRBV12-3 or TRBV12-4 to TRBJ2-5, with TRBD2 identical over 7 bases. With 5 bases clipped from V and 5 bases from J, the junction kept 5 bases outside the gene matches. The CDR3 runs to 13 residues. The CDR3, as DNA: TGTGCCAGCAGTAACGGGGGGTTGGAGACCCAGTACTTC. Translation: CASSNGGLETQYF.

The rearrangement joins TRBV29-1 to TRBJ2-4; the D is unclear. From germline, CDR1 is SQVTM and CDR2 ANQGSEA. Trimming pared 4 bases from V and 5 bases from J, leaving 9 bases between. CDR3 size: 12 residues. The CDR3 coding sequence is TGCAGCGTTGTGAGCACCCAAAACATTCAGTACTTC. This codes for CSVVSTQNIQYF.

This clone has just a few counts. The J gene is TRBJ2-1, the V gene TRBV6-2 or TRBV6-3; 14 bases match TRBD2. The germline gives CDR1 MNHEY, CDR2 SVGEGT. V lost 6 bases, J lost 9 bases, and 22 bases stayed unmatched. The CDR3 is made up of 20 amino acids. The CDR3 DNA sequence: TGTGCCAGCAGCATATACAGGGGGACTAGCGGGGGCCGGATGGGGACTGAGCAGTTCTTC. This sequence encodes CASSIYRGTSGGRMGTEQFF.